Shown below are 14 T cell receptor beta chains from a single sample sequenced in a study of T cell responses to AZD1222 COVID-19 vaccine. Only in-frame clones appear in the TCRdb table, and some are missing; sequencing was by immunoSEQ multiplex PCR. Of 150,000 to 200,000 clones in the sample, approximately 94% were seen once. The source material was peripheral blood, sampled 28 days after the second AZD1222 dose. Receptors were obtained from an adult who received the AZD1222 COVID-19 vaccine.

The CDR3 is CASSFDNYRGEQYF. As DNA, the CDR3 is TGTGCCAGCAGCTTTGACAACTACAGGGGAGAGCAGTACTTC. The chain employs TRBV5-4 and TRBJ2-7; TRBD1 aligns across 7 bases. This CDR3 is built from 14 residues. In germline, CDR1 is SGHNT, CDR2 YYREEE (reference sequence). With 2 bases clipped from V and 7 bases from J, the junction kept 9 bases outside the gene matches.

The chain is built from TRBV19 and TRBJ2-7; 9 bases align to TRBD2. The CDR3 spans 15 residues. The germline V gene encodes CDR1 LNHDA and CDR2 SQIVND (reference sequence). The V gene end was trimmed by 3 bases and the J gene end by 2 bases; junction bases not matched to a gene: 5. The CDR3 nucleotides read TGTGCCAGTAGTATGGGGTCTAGCGGGGCCTACGAGCAGTACTTC. Encoded protein: CASSMGSSGAYEQYF.

V is TRBV19 and J is TRBJ1-5; 8 bases agree with TRBD1. Germline V gene data show CDR1 as LNHDA and CDR2 as SQIVND (reference sequence). The CDR3 spans 16 residues. Losses at the gene ends were 6 bases for V and 1 base for J; bases not matched to a gene: 8. The CDR3 protein is CASSDSTGASNQPQHF. CDR3 sequence (DNA): TGTGCCAGTAGCGACTCGACAGGGGCCAGCAATCAGCCCCAGCATTTT.

The genes are TRBV9 and TRBJ1-6; no clear D. The germline V and J ends were trimmed by 4 bases and 9 bases, with 17 bases remaining between them. The CDR3 is 15 amino acids. CDR1 and CDR2 (germline): SGDLS, YYNGEE. CDR3 sequence: CASSSTPREGSPLHF. The CDR3 region has the DNA TGTGCCAGCAGCTCAACGCCTCGAGAGGGTTCACCCCTCCACTTT.

The rearrangement uses TRBV10-2 and TRBJ2-7, with 8 bases lining up with TRBD2. In germline, CDR1 is WSHSY, CDR2 SAAADI. The V and J ends lost 7 bases and 5 bases, in that order; junction bases with no gene match: 10. The CDR3 length is 14 residues. The CDR3 DNA sequence: TGCGCCAGCACCGAACCGGGACTAGTTAACGAGCAGTACTTC. It codes for CASTEPGLVNEQYF.

As for this clone: This same CDR3 is encoded by further DNA sequences in the sample. The V call is TRBV6-2 or TRBV6-3, the J call TRBJ1-1; D remains unclear. Trimming took 5 bases from V and 1 from J, leaving 5 bases between them. This CDR3 has 12 amino acids. Germline CDR1 reads MNHEY; CDR2 reads SVGEGT. This CDR3 is CASSRGNTEAFF. CDR3 sequence (DNA): TGTGCCAGCAGTCGGGGGAACACTGAAGCTTTCTTT.

The chain employs TRBV6-2 or TRBV6-3 and TRBJ1-2; D is undetermined. The CDR3 sequence is 11 residues long. Germline lookup yields CDR1 MNHEY and CDR2 SVGEGT. The germline V and J ends were trimmed by 2 bases and 8 bases, with 6 bases remaining between them. In nucleotides, the CDR3 is TGTGCCAGCAGTTACCCTTTAGGCTACACCTTC. This encodes CASSYPLGYTF.

The CDR3: CASTKTGGQPQHF. In nucleotides, the CDR3 is TGTGCCAGCACGAAGACCGGGGGTCAGCCCCAGCATTTT. The rearrangement joins TRBV6-5 to TRBJ1-5; D perhaps matches TRBD1 (5 bases). This CDR3 has 13 residues. CDR1 MNHEY and CDR2 SVGAGI come from the germline V gene. V was shortened by 7 bases and J by 6 bases, with 13 bases between the two germline ends.

CDR3 region: CSVEVGEGDNEQFF. CDR3 nucleotide sequence: TGCAGCGTTGAAGTCGGGGAGGGGGACAATGAGCAGTTCTTC. The chain carries TRBV29-1 and TRBJ2-1, with a weak D call TRBD2 (7 bases). Germline CDR1 reads SQVTM; CDR2 reads ANQGSEA. Trimming removed 1 base at V and 5 bases at J, with 12 bases between. The CDR3 covers 14 residues.

This sequence joins TRBV7-8 and TRBJ2-7; 11 bases are shared with TRBD1. Trimming cost V 5 bases and J 5 bases; bases outside gene matches: 5. The CDR3 runs 14 residues. Germline CDR1 SGHVS, CDR2 FQNEAQ. CDR3 bases: TGTGCCAGCAGCCCCTGGACAGGGGGCGACGAGCAGTACTTC. Translated: CASSPWTGGDEQYF.

The genes are TRBV6-5 and TRBJ2-7; 8 bases agree with TRBD2. The CDR3 is 11 residues long. J was trimmed by 3 bases and V by 10 bases; bases with no gene match: 2. CDR1 is MNHEY and CDR2 is SVGAGI in the germline V gene. CDR3 region: CATGGGYEQYF. Here the CDR3 DNA reads TGTGCCACGGGGGGGGGCTACGAGCAGTACTTC.

The gene calls are TRBV10-1 and TRBJ2-2; tentative D call: TRBD2 (6 bases). CDR1 is WNHNN, CDR2 SYGVQD, per germline (reference sequence). This CDR3 contains 15 residues. V lost 6 bases, J lost 1 base, and 12 bases lay in between. CDR3 in amino acids: CASSDGGVNTGELFF. CDR3 in DNA: TGCGCCAGCAGCGACGGAGGGGTGAACACCGGGGAGCTGTTTTTT.

V and J are TRBV9 and TRBJ2-7; 9 bases agree with TRBD1. CDR1 and CDR2 (germline): SGDLS, YYNGEE. With V trimmed by 0 bases and J by 4 bases, 2 bases remained unmatched. The CDR3 is 14 residues long. This chain's CDR3 is CASSVGDRAYEQYF. As DNA, the CDR3 is TGTGCCAGCAGCGTAGGGGACAGGGCGTACGAGCAGTACTTC. Full variable domain (rest looked up from reference TRBV9 and TRBJ2-7): DSGVTQTPKHLITATGQRVTLRCSPRSGDLSVYWYQQSLDQGLQFLIQYYNGEERAKGNILERFSAQQFPDLHSELNLSSLELGDSALYFCASSVGDRAYEQYFGPGTRLTVT.

The chain employs TRBV2 and TRBJ2-1; TRBD2 might be the D (6 bases). Trimming cost V 2 bases and J 6 bases, with 20 bases left between them. Germline CDR1 SNHLY, CDR2 FYNNEI. The CDR3 loop spans 17 amino acids. This CDR3 reads CASSERGGRIIFNEQFF. As DNA, the CDR3 is TGTGCCAGCAGTGAACGAGGTGGGAGGATAATCTTCAATGAGCAGTTCTTC.